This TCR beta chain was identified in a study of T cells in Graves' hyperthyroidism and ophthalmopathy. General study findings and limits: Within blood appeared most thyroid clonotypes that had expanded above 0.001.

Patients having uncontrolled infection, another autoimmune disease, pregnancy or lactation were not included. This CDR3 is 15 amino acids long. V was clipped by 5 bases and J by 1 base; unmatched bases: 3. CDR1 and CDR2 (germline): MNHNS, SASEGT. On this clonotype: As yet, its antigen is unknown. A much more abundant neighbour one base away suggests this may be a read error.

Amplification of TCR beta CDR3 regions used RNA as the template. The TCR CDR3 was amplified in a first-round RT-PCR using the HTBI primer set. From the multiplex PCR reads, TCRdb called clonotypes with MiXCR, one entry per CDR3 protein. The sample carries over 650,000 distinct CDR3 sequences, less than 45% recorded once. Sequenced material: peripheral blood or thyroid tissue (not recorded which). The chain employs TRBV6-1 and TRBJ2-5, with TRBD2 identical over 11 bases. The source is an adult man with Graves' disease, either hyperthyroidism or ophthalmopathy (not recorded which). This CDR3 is CASSTGTSGQETQYF. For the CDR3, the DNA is TGTGCCAGCAGTACCGGGACTAGCGGCCAAGAGACCCAGTACTTC.